Here is one T cell receptor beta chain with its context. What antigen it recognizes has not been identified. No base-level quality is on record; no much larger clone is a single base apart. The sample comes from a study of shared clonotypes between healthy human individuals (dated by TCRdb to the early 2020s). About the investigation overall: The cohort included a few men and two women between 18 and 49 years of age. For each donor, three plates each were used for CD4 naive and CD4 memory, two plates were used for CD8 naive, and one plate was used for CD8 memory. To estimate repertoire size and how much clonotypes are shared between individuals, the study performed deep sequencing of blood TCR repertoires from a few healthy adults. To increase sequencing depth and limit assay-specific biases, different laboratories used diverse techniques to prepare libraries and sequence TCR repertoires. Per donor, leukapheresis produced somewhere between about 0.85 and 9.5 billion PBMCs.

For CDR1 and CDR2, the germline V gene lists MDHEN and SYDVKM. Cut back by 7 bases and 4 bases, the V and J ends lie 17 bases apart. The CDR3 holds 14 amino acids from the cysteine to the phenylalanine. Here the CDR3 DNA is all that survives: 42 bases in frame from base 1. Using the deep immunoSEQ assay, multiplex PCR amplified TCR CDR3 regions from genomic DNA. For each cell subset, the extracted genomic DNA was distributed evenly across all wells of several immunoSEQ 96-well plates, and each plate served as one replicate. For sorted subsets, approximately 190 ng of genomic DNA, equivalent to 30,000 or so T cell genomes, went into each replicate PCR. Purified libraries were measured with a Qubit 3.0 fluorometer, size-checked on a Bioanalyzer 2100, and measured again with the KAPA Library Quantification kit. Each immunoSEQ 96-well plate was sequenced on its own single-read 150-cycle Illumina NextSeq 550 flow cell. The published analysis was carried out like this. Because only junctional sequences without quality scores were contained in the immunoSEQ output, filtering matching that applied to full-length reads could not be performed. Sequences were annotated with PyIR, a Python wrapper for IgBLAST v1.9, using IMGT germline references to assign V/J genes and CDR3. Reads were removed for weak V/J assignments (E-value above 1e-6), missing CDR3, stop codons, out-of-frame junctions, or ambiguous translated residues. V3J clonotypes were defined as sequences sharing the same inferred V gene, J gene, and CDR3 amino acid sequence. The percentage overlap between two repertoires was calculated by dividing the number of shared unique clonotypes by the size of the smaller repertoire. RTK rarefaction, the Chao1 estimator, and Recon v2.1 estimates of unobserved clonotypes were used to assess repertoire richness. Generation probabilities for all TCRbeta clonotypes obtained by the gDNA method from a handful of donors were computed using OLGA. TCRdb retrieved this table from immuneACCESS and kept in-frame rearrangements only. Not all clones are present; in checked studies, unresolved V genes account for under half, and no reason is known for the remainder. Clonal size and the V and J genes are those of that table, whereas D and trimming came from the DNA. For this sample the table gives roughly 530,000 clones, of which 90% to 97% were detected only once. The ten most abundant clones make up approximately 0.062% of the sample.

Summary of the overall study and its limitations: Estimated clonotype richness was generally larger for naive than for memory subsets. Compared with non-shared clonotypes, the clonotypes found in all four sorted-subset donors had higher generation probabilities. Sampling was restricted to blood, and TCR repertoires in tissues likely differ from the TCR repertoires found in blood. Because the study included only a small number of donors, the genetic and exposure-history diversity represented was limited. Across a few donors, about 5.2% of naive CD4, approximately 3.6% of naive CD8, about 2.3% of memory CD4, and around 0.4% of memory CD8 clonotypes were shared. Incomplete sequencing was indicated by rarefaction of sorted-subset datasets, despite the large sequencing depth. Based on pairwise subsampling, the degree of clonotype sharing among donors was expected to be affected by sequencing depth.

Healthy HIV-negative adults with no recently reported acute infections or vaccinations were included as donors. Every donor was a Caucasian adult living in Nashville, Tennessee, USA. Magnetic negative selection was used to enrich CD4+ T cells, after which naive cells were positively selected on CD45RA and the negative fraction became the memory subset. Blood was obtained by leukapheresis, after which PBMCs were separated by Ficoll-Histopaque density gradient centrifugation and cryopreserved in liquid nitrogen vapor phase. Purity and quantity of every magnetically sorted T cell population were checked by analytical flow cytometry. Genomic DNA was isolated from every sorted fraction and measured by UV absorbance on a Nanodrop 2000c.

The receptor was derived from a woman aged 30 to 39 in good health. This chain is built from TRBV28 and TRBJ2-7, with TRBD2 as a weak D call on 5 bases. Sequenced: naive CD4+ T cells sorted from blood. In the paper's terms, the cell subset or site label means: CD45RA+ positively selected. CDR3 protein: CASIGSQPVYEQYF. The DNA sequence reads TGTGCCAGCATTGGGAGCCAGCCGGTGTACGAGCAGTACTTC.